These T cell receptor beta chains were read from a single sample in a study of T and B cells in COVID-19 patients. TCRdb called the multiplex PCR reads again in MiXCR, with one record for every CDR3 protein. Among some 14,000 distinct CDR3 sequences listed, under 35% were seen once. The sample comprised blood. The receptors derive from a human donor who had recovered from COVID-19. Both conserved end residues are part of each CDR3. D genes are given only for firm matches. Expanded clones are given a class, and other clones once, few, many or no size at all.

V gene: TRBV10-3
D gene: TRBD1
J gene: TRBJ2-6
clone size: few
CDR3 protein: CAISRLRTGLSGANVLTF
CDR3 DNA: TGTGCCATCAGTCGACTCCGGACAGGGCTATCAGGGGCCAACGTCCTGACTTTC

V gene: TRBV18
D gene: NA
J gene: TRBJ2-3
clone size: NA
CDR3 protein: CASSPGGTQYF
CDR3 DNA: TGTGCCAGCTCCCCTGGGGGTACGCAGTATTTT

V gene: TRBV27
D gene: TRBD1
J gene: TRBJ2-3
clone size: many
CDR3 protein: CASMRGRGDTQYF
CDR3 DNA: TGTGCCAGCATGAGGGGGCGCGGAGATACGCAGTATTTT

V gene: TRBV19
D gene: NA
J gene: TRBJ2-3
clone size: medium-sized
CDR3 protein: CASSIPGVADTQYF
CDR3 DNA: TGTGCCAGTAGTATTCCGGGAGTCGCAGATACGCAGTATTTT

V gene: TRBV18
D gene: TRBD1
J gene: TRBJ1-2
clone size: NA
CDR3 protein: CASSPLERDRNTF
CDR3 DNA: TGTGCCAGCTCACCGCTCGAACGGGACAGGAACACCTTC

V gene: TRBV5-5
D gene: NA
J gene: TRBJ2-7
clone size: NA
CDR3 protein: CASMLLTYEQYF
CDR3 DNA: TGTGCCAGCATGTTACTTACCTACGAGCAGTACTTC

V gene: TRBV28
D gene: TRBD1
J gene: TRBJ2-7
clone size: NA
CDR3 protein: CASRIAGGPYEQYF
CDR3 DNA: TGTGCCAGCAGGATAGCAGGGGGACCCTACGAGCAGTACTTC

V gene: TRBV15
D gene: NA
J gene: TRBJ1-2
clone size: NA
CDR3 protein: CATSRDWGTTGYTF
CDR3 DNA: TGTGCCACCAGCAGAGATTGGGGGACAACTGGCTACACCTTC

V gene: TRBV12-3/TRBV12-4
D gene: NA
J gene: TRBJ1-2
clone size: many
CDR3 protein: CASSRGGSNGYTF
CDR3 DNA: TGTGCCAGCAGCCGAGGGGGATCGAATGGCTACACCTTC

V gene: TRBV6-1
D gene: NA
J gene: TRBJ1-1
clone size: NA
CDR3 protein: CASSGVGPFYGAFF
CDR3 DNA: TGTGCCAGCAGTGGTGTCGGTCCATTCTACGGGGCTTTCTTT

V gene: TRBV30
D gene: TRBD1
J gene: TRBJ1-5
clone size: NA
CDR3 protein: CAWSVGQSNQPQHF
CDR3 DNA: TGTGCCTGGAGTGTGGGACAGTCCAATCAGCCCCAGCATTTT

V gene: TRBV19
D gene: NA
J gene: TRBJ1-2
clone size: many
CDR3 protein: CASSIGSTLAHGYTF
CDR3 DNA: TGTGCCAGTAGTATAGGGTCGACTCTGGCGCATGGCTACACCTTC

V gene: TRBV27
D gene: NA
J gene: TRBJ2-3
clone size: few
CDR3 protein: CASSLFPPSTGSTDTQYF
CDR3 DNA: TGTGCCAGCAGTTTATTTCCCCCCAGCACGGGTAGCACAGATACGCAGTATTTT

V gene: TRBV6-1
D gene: NA
J gene: TRBJ1-5
clone size: NA
CDR3 protein: CASSEAGGRQPQHF
CDR3 DNA: TGTGCCAGCAGCGAAGCCGGGGGAAGACAGCCCCAGCATTTT

V gene: TRBV7-2
D gene: TRBD2
J gene: TRBJ2-3
clone size: NA
CDR3 protein: CASSLGPSGDTQYF
CDR3 DNA: TGTGCCAGCAGCCTTGGGCCTAGCGGGGATACGCAGTATTTT

V gene: TRBV6-1
D gene: NA
J gene: TRBJ1-4
clone size: NA
CDR3 protein: CASSERTTEKLFF
CDR3 DNA: TGTGCCAGCAGTGAACGGACAACTGAAAAACTGTTTTTT

V gene: TRBV24-1
D gene: NA
J gene: TRBJ2-2
clone size: NA
CDR3 protein: CATRAGAGELFF
CDR3 DNA: TGTGCCACCAGAGCAGGGGCCGGGGAGCTGTTTTTT